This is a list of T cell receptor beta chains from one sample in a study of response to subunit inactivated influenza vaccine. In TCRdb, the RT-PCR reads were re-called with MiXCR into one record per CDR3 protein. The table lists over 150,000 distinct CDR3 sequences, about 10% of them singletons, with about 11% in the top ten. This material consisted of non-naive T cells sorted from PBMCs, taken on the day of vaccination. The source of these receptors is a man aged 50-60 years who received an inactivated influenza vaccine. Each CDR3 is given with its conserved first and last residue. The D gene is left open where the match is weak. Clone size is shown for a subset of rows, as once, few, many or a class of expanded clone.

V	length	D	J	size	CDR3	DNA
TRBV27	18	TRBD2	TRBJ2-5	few	CASSLYRASGRAQETQYF	TGTGCCAGCAGTTTATACCGGGCTAGCGGGAGGGCCCAAGAGACCCAGTACTTC
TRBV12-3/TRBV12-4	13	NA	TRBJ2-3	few	CASSVGQTDTQYF	TGTGCCAGCAGCGTAGGACAAACCGATACGCAGTATTTT
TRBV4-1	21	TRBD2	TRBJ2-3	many	CASSQEGGLAGGPLGTDTQYF	TGCGCCAGCAGCCAAGAGGGCGGACTAGCGGGAGGACCGCTAGGCACAGATACGCAGTATTTT
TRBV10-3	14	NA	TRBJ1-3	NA	CAISDPGWGNTIYF	TGTGCCATCAGTGATCCGGGTTGGGGAAACACCATATATTTT
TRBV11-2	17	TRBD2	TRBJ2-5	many	CASSSSSGGARQETQYF	TGTGCCAGCAGCTCCTCTAGCGGGGGGGCGAGGCAAGAGACCCAGTACTTC
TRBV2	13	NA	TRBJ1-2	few	CASSRTESYGYTF	TGTGCCAGCAGTCGGACCGAGAGCTATGGCTACACCTTC
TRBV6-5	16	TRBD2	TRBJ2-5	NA	CASSSSRAGVRETQYF	TGTGCCAGCAGTTCCTCCAGAGCGGGAGTTCGAGAGACCCAGTACTTC
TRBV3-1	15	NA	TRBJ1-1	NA	CASSQERVLRTEAFF	TGTGCCAGCAGCCAAGAAAGGGTATTGAGGACTGAAGCTTTCTTT
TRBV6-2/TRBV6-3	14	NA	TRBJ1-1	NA	CASSVAGRNTEAFF	TGTGCCAGCAGTGTGGCAGGGCGGAACACTGAAGCTTTCTTT
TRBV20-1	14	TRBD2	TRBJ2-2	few	CSAVKAGSAGELFF	TGCAGTGCTGTCAAAGCGGGGTCTGCCGGGGAGCTGTTTTTT
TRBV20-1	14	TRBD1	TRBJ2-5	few	CSARVLDRAETQYF	TGCAGTGCTAGAGTGCTCGACAGGGCAGAGACCCAGTACTTC
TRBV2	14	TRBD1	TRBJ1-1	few	CASTGDRSNTEAFF	TGTGCCAGCACCGGGGACAGGTCGAACACTGAAGCTTTCTTT
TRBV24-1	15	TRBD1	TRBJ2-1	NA	CATNPGQGSYNEQFF	TGTGCCACCAATCCGGGACAGGGTTCCTACAATGAGCAGTTCTTC
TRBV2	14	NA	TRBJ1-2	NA	CASSEFGVVYGYTF	TGTGCCAGCAGTGAATTTGGGGTGGTCTATGGCTACACCTTC
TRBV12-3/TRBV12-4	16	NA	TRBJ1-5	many	CASSLLGAQSNQPQHF	TGTGCCAGCAGTTTACTCGGGGCGCAGAGCAATCAGCCCCAGCATTTT
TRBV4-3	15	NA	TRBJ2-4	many	CASSQEGRGGDIQYF	TGCGCCAGCAGCCAAGAAGGCAGGGGAGGGGACATTCAGTACTTC
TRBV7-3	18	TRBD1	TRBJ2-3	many	CASSPPGWTGPHTDTQYF	TGTGCCAGCAGCCCTCCCGGGTGGACAGGGCCCCACACAGATACGCAGTATTTT
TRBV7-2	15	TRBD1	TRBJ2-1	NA	CASSLDSGQVNEQFF	TGTGCCAGCAGCTTAGACTCTGGACAGGTGAATGAGCAGTTCTTC
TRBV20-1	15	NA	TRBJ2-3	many	CSAIGPGRSSDTQYF	TGCAGTGCTATTGGGCCGGGACGGAGTTCAGATACGCAGTATTTT
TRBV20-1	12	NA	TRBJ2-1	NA	CSARGANNEQFF	TGCAGTGCTAGGGGGGCGAACAATGAGCAGTTCTTC
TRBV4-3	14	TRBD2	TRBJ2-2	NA	CASSLGTTGGELFF	TGCGCCAGCAGCCTTGGGACTACCGGCGGGGAGCTGTTTTTT
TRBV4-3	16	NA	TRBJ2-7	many	CASSQDTGLLSYEQYF	TGCGCCAGCAGCCAAGACACGGGACTGCTCTCCTACGAGCAGTACTTC
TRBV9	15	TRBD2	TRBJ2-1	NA	CASSSSGGPYNEQFF	TGTGCCAGCAGCTCTAGCGGGGGGCCCTACAATGAGCAGTTCTTC
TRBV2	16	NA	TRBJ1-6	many	CASSAQGISYNSPLHF	TGTGCCAGCAGCGCTCAGGGGATCTCCTATAATTCACCCCTCCACTTT
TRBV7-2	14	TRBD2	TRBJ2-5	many	CASSLNQGGLAQYF	TGTGCCAGCAGCTTAAACCAGGGAGGGTTGGCCCAGTACTTC
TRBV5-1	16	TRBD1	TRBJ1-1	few	CASSSPDTRGKAQAFF	TGCGCCAGCAGCTCCCCTGATACCAGGGGGAAGGCACAAGCTTTCTTT
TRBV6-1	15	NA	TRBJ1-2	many	CASSPIIRSSYGYTF	TGTGCCAGCAGTCCCATCATTAGGAGTAGCTATGGCTACACCTTC
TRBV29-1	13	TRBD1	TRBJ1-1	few	CSARQGAGTEAFF	TGCAGCGCCAGACAGGGAGCGGGCACTGAAGCTTTCTTT
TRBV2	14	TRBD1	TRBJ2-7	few	CASTLRDRVHEQYF	TGTGCCAGCACCTTACGGGACAGGGTCCACGAGCAGTACTTC
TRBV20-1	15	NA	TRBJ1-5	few	CSARDRQYSNQPQHF	TGCAGTGCTAGAGATCGTCAGTATAGCAATCAGCCCCAGCATTTT
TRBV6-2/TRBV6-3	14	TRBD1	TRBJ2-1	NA	CASSSFGTVNEQFF	TGTGCCAGCAGTTCCTTCGGGACAGTTAATGAGCAGTTCTTC
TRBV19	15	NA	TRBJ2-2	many	CATSPSNANTGELFF	TGTGCCACATCACCCTCGAACGCGAACACCGGGGAGCTGTTTTTT
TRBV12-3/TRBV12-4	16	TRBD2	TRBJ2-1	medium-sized	CASSPLTSGSFNEQFF	TGTGCCAGCAGTCCACTCACTAGCGGGAGTTTTAATGAGCAGTTCTTC
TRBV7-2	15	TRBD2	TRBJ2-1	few	CASTAPGGGFLEQFF	TGTGCCAGCACTGCCCCGGGAGGGGGGTTTTTAGAGCAGTTCTTC
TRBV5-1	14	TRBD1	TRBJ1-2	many	CASSPGQSPYGYTF	TGCGCCAGCAGCCCGGGACAGTCCCCCTATGGCTACACCTTC
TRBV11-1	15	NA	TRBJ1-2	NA	CASSLGITGQGGYTF	TGTGCCAGCAGCTTAGGGATCACGGGACAAGGTGGCTACACCTTC
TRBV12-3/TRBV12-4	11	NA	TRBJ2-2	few	CASRYTGELFF	TGTGCCAGCAGGTACACCGGGGAGCTGTTTTTT
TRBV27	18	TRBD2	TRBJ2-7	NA	CASQNLGLAGGQTYEQYF	TGTGCCAGCCAAAACCTGGGGCTAGCGGGGGGCCAGACCTACGAGCAGTACTTC
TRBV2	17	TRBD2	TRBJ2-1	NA	CASSWEAAGGVRNEQFF	TGTGCCAGCAGCTGGGAGGCAGCGGGAGGTGTTAGAAATGAGCAGTTCTTC
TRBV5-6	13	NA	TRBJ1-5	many	CASSHRPNQPQHF	TGTGCCAGCAGCCACCGACCCAATCAGCCCCAGCATTTT
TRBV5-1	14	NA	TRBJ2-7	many	CASSLGTATYEQYF	TGCGCCAGCAGCTTAGGGACGGCTACCTACGAGCAGTACTTC
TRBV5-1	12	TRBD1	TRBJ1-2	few	CASSADRAGYTF	TGCGCCAGCAGCGCCGACAGGGCCGGCTACACCTTC
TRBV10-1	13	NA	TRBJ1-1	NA	CASSGLRSTEAFF	TGCGCCAGCAGTGGACTGCGGAGCACTGAAGCTTTCTTT
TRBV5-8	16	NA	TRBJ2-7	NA	CASSLVSIRQRDEQYF	TGTGCCAGCAGCCTGGTATCGATTCGGCAGCGGGACGAGCAGTACTTC
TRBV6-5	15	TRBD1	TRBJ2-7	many	CASSYSGQGSYEQYF	TGTGCCAGCAGTTACTCGGGACAGGGGTCCTACGAGCAGTACTTC
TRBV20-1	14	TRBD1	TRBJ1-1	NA	CSADRTGRNTEAFF	TGCAGTGCTGACCGGACAGGCCGGAACACTGAAGCTTTCTTT
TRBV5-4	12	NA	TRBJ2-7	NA	CASRLPGNEQYF	TGTGCCAGCAGGCTCCCGGGAAACGAGCAGTACTTC
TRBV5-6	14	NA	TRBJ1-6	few	CASSSRVFGSPLHF	TGTGCCAGCAGCTCCAGGGTTTTCGGTTCACCCCTCCACTTT
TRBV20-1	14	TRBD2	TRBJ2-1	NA	CSARMASGSNEQFF	TGCAGTGCTAGAATGGCTAGCGGGAGCAATGAGCAGTTCTTC
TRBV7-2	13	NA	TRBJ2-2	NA	CASSPERDGELFF	TGTGCCAGCAGCCCTGAGAGGGACGGGGAGCTGTTTTTT
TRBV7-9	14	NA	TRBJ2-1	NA	CASSSRDLYNEQFF	TGTGCCAGCAGCTCCCGGGACTTATACAATGAGCAGTTCTTC
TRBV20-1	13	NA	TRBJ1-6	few	CSAMGRWDSPLHF	TGCAGTGCTATGGGGCGATGGGATTCACCCCTCCACTTT
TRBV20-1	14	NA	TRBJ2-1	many	CSARLGISYNEQFF	TGCAGTGCTAGATTGGGGATTTCCTACAATGAGCAGTTCTTC
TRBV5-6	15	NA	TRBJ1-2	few	CASSLGGLRIYGYTF	TGTGCCAGCAGCTTGGGGGGTTTACGAATCTATGGCTACACCTTC
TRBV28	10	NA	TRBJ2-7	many	CASSQNEQYF	TGTGCCAGCAGTCAAAACGAGCAGTACTTC
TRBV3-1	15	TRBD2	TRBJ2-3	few	CASSQLAGDVDTQYF	TGTGCCAGCAGCCAACTAGCGGGAGATGTAGATACGCAGTATTTT
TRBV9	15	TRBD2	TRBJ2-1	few	CASSKTSGRYNEQFF	TGTGCCAGCAGCAAGACTAGCGGGCGCTACAATGAGCAGTTCTTC
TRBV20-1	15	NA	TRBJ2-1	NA	CSAIIQGRGYAEQFF	TGCAGTGCTATAATACAGGGTCGGGGGTACGCGGAGCAGTTCTTC
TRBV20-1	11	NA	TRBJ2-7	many	CSASPTHEQYF	TGCAGTGCTAGTCCCACCCACGAGCAGTACTTC
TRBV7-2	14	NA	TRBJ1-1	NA	CASSYPTAATEAFF	TGTGCCAGCAGCTATCCCACAGCTGCTACTGAAGCTTTCTTT